This entry features one T cell receptor (beta chain) sequence. Which antigen it targets is not known. No much larger clonotype is one base removed from it; base qualities were not supplied. Library prep was done by multiplex PCR. Sequencer: Illumina HiSeq 4000. iRepertoire HTBI primers and Arm-PCR amplification of CDR3 regions were used to construct TCR beta libraries. Before sequencing, the PCR products went through gel purification. The original pipeline was this. Gene usage analysis of CDR3 amino acid clonotypes relied on the 60 to 65 TRBV and 12 to 15 TRBJ segments identified across samples. COPE and FqMerger were used to merge the filtered high-quality paired reads into contigs. BLAST was used to align contigs to IMGT TRBV, TRBD and TRBJ reference genes, with CDR3 defined following IMGT. Any clonotype with a frequency above 0.1% was counted as a highly expanded clone. Shannon entropy served as the measure of repertoire diversity, while the Gini coefficient captured V-J evenness. Clonotypes shared by more than one individual were considered public. TCRdb applied fastp at Q25 and MiXCR to the public reads, then kept only in-frame beta chains. Each entry merges the rows of one CDR3 protein and shows their most common DNA and genes. TCRdb, not the original authors, processed these V and J calls. The sample contains roughly 560,000 distinct CDR3 sequences, around 11% of them found a single time. The ten largest clonotypes hold around 10% of the sample.

Reading the label with the study, this specimen's time point is: newly diagnosed GD, antithyroid drugs for less than 3 months. RNA was extracted from PBMCs in TRIzol for both TCR sequencing and RNA sequencing. Graves' disease was diagnosed according to American Thyroid Association guidelines. The patients came from an endocrinology department in Xi'an, China. From each patient, approximately 9.9 milliliters of peripheral blood was collected into an EDTA anticoagulant tube. Ficoll Paque Plus density gradient separation was used to isolate PBMCs, and no further T cell sorting was done. An Agilent 2100 Bioanalyzer and agarose gel were used to assess RNA quality, and a NanoDrop 2000 was used to measure RNA concentration. The germline ends are 11 bases apart after V is trimmed by 7 bases and J by 5 bases. Looking up the germline V gene (reference sequence) yields CDR1 LNHDA and CDR2 SQIVND. From the cysteine up to the phenylalanine, the CDR3 has a length of 13 residues. The read is trimmed to its CDR3 DNA, 39 bases read in frame from base 1.

This specimen belongs to a study of regulatory T cells in long-lasting Graves disease (dated by TCRdb to about 2021). Looking at the study overall: Antithyroid drugs had been taken for less than 3 months by newly diagnosed Graves' disease patients. Peripheral blood TCR sequencing and RNA sequencing compared persistent Graves' disease patients with newly diagnosed Graves' disease patients. TCR sequencing covered some 13 persistent and approximately 20 newly diagnosed Graves' disease patients, 33 samples in total. The study was registered as a clinical trial and conducted in China.

Overall study outcomes, separate from this receptor: Only the TCR beta chain was sequenced and analyzed. Lower TCR Shannon entropy and fewer highly expanded clones were observed in persistent Graves' disease patients than in newly diagnosed patients, which suggested clonal expansion. The study examined only peripheral blood because the primary lesion, thyroid tissue, could not be accessed. Preferential use of TRBV28, TRBJ1-2 and TRBJ2-5 was observed in persistent disease, whereas TRBV20-1 and TRBJ2-1 were favored in newly diagnosed disease. Persistent patients shared more public clonotypes among themselves (around 3,000) than newly diagnosed patients did (about 900). The small sample size was acknowledged by the authors as a limitation that may reduce accuracy.

This same sample was also taken into another study, of T cells in Graves' hyperthyroidism and ophthalmopathy. The second study reports: A patient counted as having stable Graves' hyperthyroidism if no progression to ophthalmopathy occurred over 18 months of follow-up. The hyperthyroidism patients were between 18 and 65 years old and newly diagnosed, with a disease duration of less than 2 months. Any patient with an uncontrolled infection, another autoimmune disease, pregnancy or lactation was excluded. Diagnoses relied on clinical symptoms, serum thyroxine and TRAb, thyroid ultrasound and orbital computed tomography. The first round of RT-PCR for the TCR CDR3 was performed with the HTBI primer set and the Qiagen OneStep RT-PCR kit. Most expanded thyroid clonotypes (frequency above 0.001) were also detected in blood, suggesting blood repertoires may reflect thyroid immune responses. A 13 V-J signature model separated ophthalmopathy from stable hyperthyroidism, with nearly 90% sensitivity and around 84% specificity in cross-validation and 80%/75% in testing. In validation, progression to ophthalmopathy was predicted by the model with nearly 71% sensitivity and approximately 78% specificity, a median of approximately 6.5 months before onset. To identify TCR V-J signatures that set the groups apart, the researchers used a discovery cohort of 90 to 100 patients, made up of 40 to 45 with Graves' ophthalmopathy and 57 with stable Graves' hyperthyroidism. An independent validation cohort of under 20 hyperthyroidism patients and over 15 patients who later progressed to ophthalmopathy tested prospective prediction of ophthalmopathy. For training and testing, the 100 or so patients in the discovery cohort were randomly divided in a 7:3 ratio. The study also compared thyroid tissue and blood T-cell repertoires from 5 to 7 Graves' hyperthyroidism patients. Once sampling was done, hyperthyroidism patients were given methimazole at a starting dose of 30 mg daily, whereas ophthalmopathy patients were given high-dose intravenous methylprednisolone. A second multiplex PCR round built the libraries, followed by size selection and purification. Paired-end sequencing of the libraries was performed with 100 bp reads on an Illumina HiSeq2000. SOAPnuke was used to process the raw data, removing reads that contained adapters or uncalled bases, had a mean Phred below 15, or lacked an exact match to the constant primer or identifier. High-quality paired reads were merged using COPE v1.2.5, and each unique nucleotide sequence was defined as a clonotype. MiTCR v1.1 was used to align the clonotypes against IMGT TRBV, TRBD and TRBJ reference segments. Analysis was restricted to V-J combinations with a frequency above 0.0001, which covered approximately 99% of repertoires. The TCS score was defined as F50 (clonal expansion) divided by E x V (chaos), with BLOSUM62-based TCRdist calculated between CDR3 peptides within each V-J. Welch's t-statistics and random forest reduced 500 to 550 V-J features to 13, which were used in a naive Bayes classifier (R e1071). No statistical method was used to fix the sample size in advance, and group allocation was not hidden from the investigators. The paper reports TCR Vbeta CDR3 sequencing of approximately 140 peripheral blood samples: approximately 43 ophthalmopathy, approximately 74 hyperthyroidism and 17 progressor patients.

Sequencing was performed on peripheral blood mononuclear cells (PBMCs), taken at new diagnosis, from a patient treated with antithyroid drugs. The chain is encoded by TRBV19 joined to TRBJ2-2, with the D gene too uncertain to name. The source of this sequence is a woman in her thirties with Graves disease. Donor details come from another sample of the same person, matched by shared clones. The base sequence is TGTGCCAGTATTGCCCGCGCTACCGGGGAGCTGTTTTTT. It is translated as CASIARATGELFF. Joined to the reference TRBV19 and TRBJ2-2 proteins, this CDR3 gives the full variable domain: DGGITQSPKYLFRKEGQNVTLSCEQNLNHDAMYWYRQDPGQGLRLIYYSQIVNDFQKGDIAEGYSVSREKKESFPLTVTSAQKNPTAFYLCASIARATGELFFGEGSRLTVL.